The 30 T cell receptor beta chains in this list originate from one sample, sequenced in a study of shared clonotypes between healthy human individuals (TCRdb year 2020). CD8 naive samples consisted of CD45RO-negative cells that were positively selected for CCR7, yielding a CD45RA+CCR7+ population without TemRA cells. Library construction relied on the immunoSEQ multiplex PCR assay. In its TCRdb copy, this immuneACCESS table keeps in-frame sequences only and misses some clones. Where compared with another copy, unresolved V genes explain less than half of these, and the others have no known cause. For this sample there are hundreds of thousands of clones; 90% to 95% appear just once. Nearly 25% of the sample lies in the top ten. Sequencing used naive CD8+ T cells sorted from blood. The sample's cell subset or site, from its label and the paper: CD45RA+CCR7+. The source is a man aged 30 to 45 in good health.

The V call is TRBV6-4, the J call TRBJ2-1; D ambiguous. V was clipped by 2 bases and J by 2 bases, with 10 bases between them. Germline-derived CDR1 and CDR2 are MRHNA and SNTAGT. This CDR3 region has 15 residues. For the CDR3, the DNA is TGTGCCAGCAGTGACGGGCCCACCCCCTACAATGAGCAGTTCTTC. Translated: CASSDGPTPYNEQFF.

This sequence joins TRBV28 and TRBJ2-5; 14 nucleotides agree with TRBD2. Trimming removed 4 bases from V and 4 bases from J; junction bases left unmatched: 11. Germline loops: CDR1 MDHEN, CDR2 SYDVKM. The CDR3 contains 18 residues. The CDR3 DNA sequence: TGTGCCAGCAGTTCGGGACTAGCGGGAGAACCCACCGGAGAGACCCAGTACTTC. As protein: CASSSGLAGEPTGETQYF.

V usage is TRBV28 and J usage is TRBJ2-3; D gene uncertain. The CDR3 has 14 amino acids. The germline gives CDR1 MDHEN, CDR2 SYDVKM. V lost 4 bases to trimming and J lost 2 bases, with 10 bases between them. This CDR3 is CASSSTPVTDTQYF. The CDR3 DNA follows: TGTGCCAGCAGTTCGACCCCGGTCACAGATACGCAGTATTTT.

The V and J genes are TRBV7-2 and TRBJ2-3; D may correspond to TRBD1 or TRBD2 (5 bases each). Trimming cost V 5 bases and J 0 bases, with 9 bases left between them. This CDR3 spans 14 amino acids. Germline values: CDR1 SGHTA, CDR2 FQGNSA. CDR3 in amino acids: CASSPGLSTDTQYF. DNA of the CDR3: TGTGCCAGCAGCCCGGGGCTTAGCACAGATACGCAGTATTTT.

J is TRBJ2-1 and V is TRBV2; 12 bases match TRBD2. Germline CDR1 is SNHLY and CDR2 is FYNNEI. The ends lost 4 bases at V and 3 bases at J; junction bases unmatched: 4. The CDR3 totals 16 residues. This CDR3 reads CASSGTSGKYYNEQFF. The CDR3 DNA sequence: TGTGCCAGCAGTGGGACTAGCGGGAAGTACTACAATGAGCAGTTCTTC.

This clone was seen once. The chain links TRBV10-3 to TRBJ1-5, with D tentatively TRBD1 (5 bases). This CDR3 is built from 15 residues. Germline V gene lookup returns CDR1 ENHRY and CDR2 SYGVKD. V lost 0 bases to trimming and J lost 2 bases, with 8 bases between them. The CDR3 loop reads CAISESVGGNQPQHF. DNA for the CDR3: TGTGCCATCAGTGAGTCTGTAGGGGGCAATCAGCCCCAGCATTTT.

The V and J genes are TRBV12-5 and TRBJ2-1; D is possibly TRBD1 or TRBD2 (5 bases each). Germline V gene sequence: CDR1 LGHNT, CDR2 FRNRAP. The CDR3 has 14 residues. V lost 6 bases, J lost 2 bases, and 11 bases lay in between. The CDR3: CASGRGVAYNEQFF. The CDR3 nucleotides read TGTGCTAGTGGGAGAGGGGTGGCCTACAATGAGCAGTTCTTC. Full variable domain (missing parts from reference TRBV12-5 and TRBJ2-1): DARVTQTPRHKVTEMGQEVTMRCQPILGHNTVFWYRQTMMQGLELLAYFRNRAPLDDSGMPKDRFSAEMPDATLATLKIQPSEPRDSAVYFCASGRGVAYNEQFFGPGTRLTVL.

This clone was recorded once. The chain is built from TRBV25-1 and TRBJ2-7; 11 positions match TRBD1. From germline, CDR1 is MGHDK and CDR2 SYGVNS. This CDR3 spans 14 amino acids. The V gene end was trimmed by 3 bases and the J gene end by 4 bases; junction bases not matched to a gene: 2. CDR3 loop: CASSDGTGGYEQYF. In nucleotides, the CDR3 is TGTGCCAGCAGTGACGGGACAGGGGGTTACGAGCAGTACTTC.

The chain joins TRBV15 to TRBJ2-3; TRBD2 aligns across 9 bases. Germline V gives CDR1 LNHNV, CDR2 YYDKDF (reference sequence). The CDR3 has 17 amino acids. The junction had 5 bases not matched to a gene; V was cut back by 0 bases and J by 1 base. The CDR3 is CATSREMGLAGTDTQYF. CDR3 nucleotide sequence: TGTGCCACCAGCAGAGAGATGGGACTAGCTGGCACAGATACGCAGTATTTT.

The chain links TRBV19 to TRBJ2-2; D is undetermined. Trimming removed 7 bases from V and 8 bases from J, with 8 bases in between. The CDR3 has 11 amino acids. CDR1 and CDR2 (germline): LNHDA, SQIVND (reference sequence). The CDR3 loop is CASNQGGELFF. The CDR3 bases are TGTGCCAGTAACCAAGGGGGGGAGCTGTTTTTT.

The rearrangement joins TRBV7-9 to TRBJ2-3; TRBD1 agrees at 7 bases. The CDR3 extends over 14 amino acids. CDR1 is SEHNR, CDR2 FQNEAQ, per germline (reference sequence). V trimming: 4 bases; J trimming: 7 bases; junction bases outside the gene matches: 8. Written as DNA, the CDR3 is TGTGCCAGCAGCTCAGGACAGGATCCACATACGCAGTATTTT. Translation gives CASSSGQDPHTQYF.

V usage is TRBV30 and J usage is TRBJ1-2; D perhaps matches TRBD1 (6 bases). With 3 bases removed from V and 4 bases from J, the gap between germline ends came to 9 bases. Germline V gene sequence: CDR1 GTSNPN, CDR2 SVGIG (reference sequence). The CDR3 has 12 residues. The CDR3, as DNA: TGTGCCTGGAGGGACAGAAGCTATGGCTACACCTTC. Residues: CAWRDRSYGYTF. Based on the CDR3 plus reference TRBV30 and TRBJ1-2, the full variable domain is SQTIHQWPATLVQPVGSPLSLECTVEGTSNPNLYWYRQAAGRGLQLLFYSVGIGQISSEVPQNLSASRPQDRQFILSSKKLLLSDSGFYLCAWRDRSYGYTFGSGTRLTVV.

The rearrangement uses TRBV29-1 and TRBJ1-2; D is unclear. Trimming pared 6 bases from V and 5 bases from J, leaving 10 bases between. This CDR3 spans 11 amino acids. Germline-derived CDR1 and CDR2 are SQVTM and ANQGSEA. CDR3 sequence (DNA): TGCAGCGTCGATGGGCGGTATGGCTACACCTTC. It codes for CSVDGRYGYTF. The full variable domain, its missing parts supplied by reference TRBV29-1 and TRBJ1-2, is SAVISQKPSRDICQRGTSLTIQCQVDSQVTMMFWYRQQPGQSLTLIATANQGSEATYESGFVIDKFPISRPNLTFSTLTVSNMSPEDSSIYLCSVDGRYGYTFGSGTRLTVV.

The V call is TRBV5-1, the J call TRBJ1-3; the D is unclear. CDR1 SGHRS and CDR2 YFSETQ come from the germline V gene. This CDR3 has 14 amino acids. V shed 4 bases and J shed 6 bases, with 14 bases lying between them. For the CDR3, the DNA is TGCGCCAGCAGCCTGTGGAGCGCCGAAAACACCATATATTTT. This codes for CASSLWSAENTIYF.

CDR3 bases: TGTGCAAGTCGTAACATCCCCTCCAGCTCCTACGAGCAGTACTTC. Translating gives CASRNIPSSSYEQYF. The chain is built from TRBV12-2 and TRBJ2-7; TRBD1 reflects the table's D call only, with no check against the DNA. TRBV12-2 is given as a pseudogene. CDR3 length: 15 amino acids.

Worth noting for this clone: The sample has other DNA sequences that encode this CDR3 too. The V gene is TRBV28, the J gene TRBJ1-2, with D unresolved. The CDR3 runs 10 residues. V gave up 5 bases and J gave up 7 bases, with 5 bases separating them. Germline CDR1 MDHEN, CDR2 SYDVKM. The CDR3 region is CASSSSGYTF. The CDR3 DNA is TGTGCCAGCAGTAGTTCTGGCTACACCTTC.

The chain combines TRBV4-3 with TRBJ2-1; D is undetermined. The CDR3 loop spans 15 amino acids. Trimming left V 0 bases short and J 8 bases short, with 14 bases between. In germline, CDR1 is LGHNA, CDR2 YSLEER. In DNA, the CDR3 is TGCGCCAGCAGCCAAGATTGGCCCGCGAGCGATGAGCAGTTCTTC. It encodes CASSQDWPASDEQFF.

CDR3 sequence: CASSLTYEQYF. The CDR3 nucleotides read TGTGCCAGCAGCTTGACCTACGAGCAGTACTTC. The chain recombines TRBV11-2 with TRBJ2-5; D gene unclear. The J call could be wrong; TRBJ2-7 is a better fit for the DNA end. CDR1 is SGHAT, CDR2 FQNNGV, per germline. This CDR3 comprises 11 residues.

This chain uses TRBV7-9 with TRBJ2-5, with 7 bases aligning to TRBD2. CDR3 length equals 15 residues. Germline CDR1 SEHNR, CDR2 FQNEAQ (reference sequence). With V trimmed by 5 bases and J by 4 bases, 10 bases remained unmatched. In nucleotides, the CDR3 is TGTGCCAGCAGCCCAGTCCGGGAGGAGGTAGAGACCCAGTACTTC. Translated, it gives CASSPVREEVETQYF.

The chain's CDR3 is CATTGTSGSREQFF. The CDR3 region has the DNA TGTGCCACCACCGGGACTAGCGGGAGTCGCGAGCAGTTCTTC. The chain is built from TRBV10-3 and TRBJ2-1, with 14 positions matching TRBD2. Germline lookup yields CDR1 ENHRY and CDR2 SYGVKD. CDR3 size: 14 residues. Trimming removed 10 bases from V and 10 bases from J; junction bases left unmatched: 9.

This clone was seen a single time. This sequence joins TRBV30 and TRBJ2-3; TRBD2 is a possible D gene (6 bases). Looked up from germline, CDR1 is GTSNPN and CDR2 is SVGIG (reference sequence). The V end lost 3 bases, the J end lost 0 bases, and 16 bases lay between the germline ends. The CDR3 contains 16 residues. Written as DNA, the CDR3 is TGTGCCTGGAGCTCCGGGACTGTCTCTAGCACAGATACGCAGTATTTT. This translates into CAWSSGTVSSTDTQYF.

The J gene is TRBJ2-1, the V gene TRBV29-1; no definite D call. Trimming took off 5 bases at V and 3 bases at J, with 11 bases between the two ends. CDR3 length: 13 amino acids. The germline CDR1 and CDR2 sequences are SQVTM and ANQGSEA. The CDR3 loop reads CSVPRAVYNEQFF. As DNA, the CDR3 is TGCAGCGTTCCCCGCGCGGTCTACAATGAGCAGTTCTTC.

J is TRBJ2-2 and V is TRBV7-9, with D unclear. Germline CDR1 reads SEHNR; CDR2 reads FQNEAQ (reference sequence). The CDR3 runs 12 residues. V lost 5 bases, J lost 6 bases, and 7 bases lay in between. CDR3: CASSQKSGELFF. In DNA, the CDR3 is TGTGCCAGCAGCCAAAAGTCCGGGGAGCTGTTTTTT.

V usage is TRBV19 and J usage is TRBJ2-7; D unclear. CDR3 length equals 13 residues. Looked up from germline, CDR1 is LNHDA and CDR2 is SQIVND (reference sequence). Trimming shortened V by 4 bases and J by 12 bases, and 19 bases separated the two germline ends. The CDR3 nucleotides are TGTGCCAGTAGTAACCGGACGACGTCGAGCAGGTACTTC. This sequence encodes CASSNRTTSSRYF.

This chain joins TRBV4-1 and TRBJ2-1, with TRBD2 matching 12 bases. Looked up from germline, CDR1 is MGHRA and CDR2 is YSYEKL. This CDR3 region has 17 residues. The V and J ends lost 1 base and 8 bases, in that order; junction bases with no gene match: 9. Here the CDR3 DNA reads TGCGCCAGCAGCCAAGTTGATGGGACTAGCGGGTCGGATGAGCAGTTCTTC. Protein: CASSQVDGTSGSDEQFF.

The V call is TRBV7-8, the J call TRBJ2-1; D not certain. The CDR3 extends over 16 amino acids. The germline CDR1 and CDR2 sequences are SGHVS and FQNEAQ. Trimming pared 5 bases from V and 6 bases from J, leaving 20 bases between. The CDR3 sequence: CASSKGWGSESNEQFF. The CDR3 DNA reads as TGTGCCAGCAGCAAGGGTTGGGGTAGTGAGTCCAATGAGCAGTTCTTC.

The chain uses TRBV27 and TRBJ2-5; D perhaps matches TRBD1 (5 bases). V lost 2 bases to trimming and J lost 3 bases, with 22 bases between them. Germline V gene data show CDR1 as MNHEY and CDR2 as SMNVEV (reference sequence). This CDR3 has 18 amino acids. The CDR3: CASSLDGQTGTSEETQYF. CDR3 sequence (DNA): TGTGCCAGCAGTTTAGATGGCCAAACAGGTACTTCAGAAGAGACCCAGTACTTC.

J is TRBJ1-2 and V is TRBV27, with 7 positions matching TRBD1. The CDR3 runs 14 residues. V gave up 6 bases and J gave up 4 bases; unmatched junction bases: 8. Germline CDR1 MNHEY, CDR2 SMNVEV (reference sequence). CDR3 protein: CASRGDSHPYGYTF. DNA of the CDR3: TGTGCCAGCAGGGGGGACAGTCACCCCTATGGCTACACCTTC.

J is TRBJ1-2 and V is TRBV6-1, with D possibly TRBD1 on 6 matching bases. The V gene lost 1 base and the J gene lost 2 bases, with 11 bases spanning the gap. Germline CDR1 and CDR2: MNHNS and SASEGT. The CDR3 runs 15 residues. The CDR3, as DNA: TGTGCCAGCAGTGAAGGAGGTCAGGGGAACTATGGCTACACCTTC. Protein sequence: CASSEGGQGNYGYTF.

The genes are TRBV9 and TRBJ2-7; D tentatively fits TRBD1 or TRBD2 (5 bases each). Germline-derived CDR1 and CDR2 are SGDLS and YYNGEE. Trimming removed 1 base at V and 2 bases at J, with 22 bases between. The CDR3 loop spans 18 amino acids. The CDR3 sequence is CASSVSAYSGTNAYEQYF. The CDR3 DNA reads as TGTGCCAGCAGCGTATCCGCCTACTCCGGGACCAACGCCTACGAGCAGTACTTC. Full variable domain (remainder filled in from reference TRBV9 and TRBJ2-7): DSGVTQTPKHLITATGQRVTLRCSPRSGDLSVYWYQQSLDQGLQFLIQYYNGEERAKGNILERFSAQQFPDLHSELNLSSLELGDSALYFCASSVSAYSGTNAYEQYFGPGTRLTVT.